This T cell receptor (beta chain) was profiled in a study of T-cell reconstitution after alpha-beta-depleted transplantation in children. The library targeted TCRbeta and was prepared with unique molecular identifiers. MiXCR, applied by TCRdb to the PCR reads, yields one record per CDR3 protein. This repertoire shows about 870,000 distinct CDR3 sequences, around 15% found once; its top ten account for 5%. The V gene's germline CDR1 is LGHNA and CDR2 YNFKEQ. The CDR3 length is 16 residues. V lost 0 bases to trimming and J lost 2 bases, with 14 bases between them. The sequences come from PBMCs, mostly from graft donor cells, collected 360 days after TCRalphabeta/CD19-depleted stem cell transplant. The TCR was taken from a male patient younger than 18 who had a stem cell transplant for acute lymphoblastic leukemia, so the T cells may come from the graft donor. The V gene is TRBV4-2, the J gene TRBJ2-7, with D possibly matching TRBD2 (5 bases). The CDR3 spells CASSQDRRSGPYEQYF. The CDR3 DNA follows: TGTGCCAGCAGCCAAGATCGGCGAAGCGGACCCTACGAGCAGTACTTC.